Below, 29 T cell receptor beta chains from the same sample are listed, as sequenced in a study of control samples from healthy donors and cancer patients. Measured with immunoSEQ multiplex PCR; TCRdb has only the in-frame clones, and not every one. The sample has approximately 100,000 clones; approximately 90% are singletons. The sequenced material came from blood. Every receptor here comes from a man in his thirties or forties in good health.

This chain joins TRBV5-1 and TRBJ2-1; no clear D. Trimming pared 5 bases from V and 3 bases from J, leaving 12 bases between. There are 14 residues in the CDR3. In germline, CDR1 is SGHRS, CDR2 YFSETQ. The CDR3 region is CASSTGLVYNEQFF. The DNA of the CDR3 is TGCGCCAGCAGTACCGGGCTTGTCTACAATGAGCAGTTCTTC.

The chain is built from TRBV6-2 or TRBV6-3 and TRBJ1-2; no definite D call. The CDR3 totals 11 residues. With 2 bases removed from V and 8 bases from J, the gap between germline ends came to 6 bases. Germline loops: CDR1 MNHEY, CDR2 SVGEGT. The CDR3 DNA follows: TGTGCCAGCAGTTACCCTCAGGGCTACACCTTC. Protein product: CASSYPQGYTF.

V and J are TRBV6-2 or TRBV6-3 and TRBJ1-5, with a weak D call TRBD1 (6 bases). The germline gives CDR1 MNHEY, CDR2 SVGEGT. Trimming took off 6 bases at V and 0 bases at J, with 15 bases between the two ends. CDR3 length equals 16 residues. The CDR3 coding sequence is TGTGCCAGCAGGCCTCAGGGGTGGTATAGCAATCAGCCCCAGCATTTT. Its protein product is CASRPQGWYSNQPQHF.

This sequence joins TRBV19 and TRBJ2-3; D not certain. This CDR3 spans 13 amino acids. Per the germline V gene, CDR1 is LNHDA and CDR2 is SQIVND (reference sequence). V was pared by 7 bases and J by 4 bases, with 12 bases between. CDR3 residues: CASNPGFPDTQYF. In DNA form, the CDR3 reads TGTGCCAGTAACCCCGGGTTTCCAGATACGCAGTATTTT.

This clone was counted once. V and J are TRBV6-2 or TRBV6-3 and TRBJ2-5; 13 bases line up with TRBD2. The CDR3 is made up of 16 amino acids. The germline V gene has CDR1 MNHEY and CDR2 SVGEGT. J was trimmed by 2 bases and V by 6 bases; bases with no gene match: 6. The CDR3 DNA follows: TGTGCCAGCAGCCGTACTAGCGGGAGGGTTCAAGAGACCCAGTACTTC. Its translation: CASSRTSGRVQETQYF.

The CDR3 region is CASSSGTGGIYEQYV. The CDR3 coding sequence is TGTGCCAGCAGTTCGGGGACAGGGGGGATCTACGAGCAGTACGTC. The chain is built from TRBV27 and TRBJ2-7, with 11 bases fitting TRBD1. The V and J ends lost 4 bases and 3 bases, in that order; junction bases with no gene match: 5. The CDR3 is made up of 15 amino acids. Germline V gene data show CDR1 as MNHEY and CDR2 as SMNVEV (reference sequence).

The V and J genes are TRBV6-4 and TRBJ2-1, with 12 nucleotides matching TRBD2. CDR1 and CDR2 (germline): MRHNA, SNTAGT. V dropped 6 bases and J dropped 6; count of bases not matched to a gene: 6. The CDR3 consists of 15 residues. The CDR3 DNA reads as TGTGCCAGCAGGGCCACTAGCGGGGGGCGCAATGAGCAGTTCTTC. It yields the protein CASRATSGGRNEQFF.

The chain recombines TRBV29-1 with TRBJ2-1; TRBD2 matches 8 bases. Germline values: CDR1 SQVTM, CDR2 ANQGSEA. The CDR3 spans 16 residues. The J segment lost 5 bases and the V segment lost 2 bases, leaving 11 bases of the junction unmatched. The CDR3 region has the DNA TGCAGCGTTGAACACCAAAGCGGGAGTCACAACAATGAGCAGTTCTTC. Encoded protein: CSVEHQSGSHNNEQFF.

J is TRBJ1-6 and V is TRBV7-2; TRBD1 matches 8 bases. The CDR3 loop spans 15 amino acids. The germline V gene has CDR1 SGHTA and CDR2 FQGNSA. The trim removed 4 bases at V and 11 bases at J, leaving 10 bases unmatched. CDR3 protein: CASSSTPGTGTPLHF. The CDR3 DNA is TGTGCCAGCAGCTCCACCCCGGGGACAGGTACACCCCTCCACTTT.

This clone occurred a few times. J is TRBJ2-7 and V is TRBV27, with D perhaps TRBD1 (6 bases). Germline V gives CDR1 MNHEY, CDR2 SMNVEV (reference sequence). V lost 4 bases, J lost 7 bases, and 17 bases lay in between. This CDR3 region has 14 residues. This chain's CDR3 is CASSSYREKGEQYV. The CDR3 DNA reads TGTGCCAGCAGTTCTTACAGGGAAAAGGGAGAGCAGTACGTC.

The rearrangement links TRBV19 to TRBJ1-2; D remains ambiguous. Per germline, CDR1 LNHDA and CDR2 SQIVND (reference sequence). This CDR3 contains 13 residues. V lost 9 bases and J lost 5, with 16 bases in between. CDR3: CASLDLVTYGYTF. For the CDR3, the DNA is TGTGCCAGCCTTGACCTGGTTACATATGGCTACACCTTC.

This clone is medium-sized. The chain has TRBV20-1 and TRBJ1-2; D may be TRBD1 (6 bases). Trimming took 3 bases from V and 6 from J, leaving 8 bases between them. The CDR3 is made up of 11 amino acids. Germline V lookup: CDR1 DFQATT, CDR2 SNEGSKA (reference sequence). The CDR3, as DNA: TGCAGTGCTAGTGAGGGGGATGGCTACACCTTC. Its protein product is CSASEGDGYTF.

The chain recombines TRBV28 with TRBJ1-2; D remains ambiguous. V lost 6 bases to trimming and J lost 6 bases, with 14 bases between them. Germline CDR1 MDHEN, CDR2 SYDVKM. This CDR3 is built from 13 residues. The CDR3 here is CASRMGGGDGYTF. DNA of the CDR3: TGTGCCAGCAGGATGGGAGGAGGCGATGGCTACACCTTC.

The gene calls are TRBV5-4 and TRBJ2-1; TRBD1 might be the D (6 bases). CDR3 length: 15 residues. V gave up 2 bases and J gave up 2 bases, with 11 bases separating them. Germline CDR1 and CDR2: SGHNT and YYREEE (reference sequence). The CDR3 nucleotides read TGTGCCAGCAGCTTATCTCCAGGGGCCTACAATGAGCAGTTCTTC. Amino acids: CASSLSPGAYNEQFF.

Worth noting for this clone: Other DNA variants within this sample encode the same CDR3. The V and J genes are TRBV7-3 and TRBJ2-2, with D possibly called TRBD1 or TRBD2 (5 bases each). Germline CDR1 is SGHTA and CDR2 is FQGTGA. V was pared by 5 bases and J by 4 bases, with 8 bases between. This CDR3 has 13 residues. CDR3 amino acids: CASSRGVTGELFF. CDR3 sequence (DNA): TGTGCCAGCAGCAGAGGGGTCACCGGGGAGCTGTTTTTT.

The chain carries TRBV5-4 and TRBJ2-7, with D tentatively TRBD1 or TRBD2 (5 bases each). CDR3 length equals 18 residues. V lost 0 bases and J lost 0, with 19 bases in between. Germline CDR1 SGHNT, CDR2 YYREEE (reference sequence). The DNA of the CDR3 is TGTGCCAGCAGCTTGGACGGCACCTCGCCTGGGGGCTCCTACGAGCAGTACGTC. Translation gives CASSLDGTSPGGSYEQYV.

This chain connects TRBV6-5 to TRBJ1-6, with D hard to call. CDR1 is MNHEY and CDR2 is SVGAGI in the germline V gene. This CDR3 contains 15 residues. The V gene lost 11 bases and the J gene lost 0 bases, with 14 bases spanning the gap. The chain's CDR3 is CAVPRATSYNSPLHF. CDR3 in DNA: TGTGCCGTTCCGAGGGCTACCTCCTATAATTCACCCCTCCACTTT.

The chain is built from TRBV7-2 and TRBJ2-5; unclear D gene. The V gene lost 4 bases and the J gene lost 5 bases, with 14 bases spanning the gap. Germline V gene lookup returns CDR1 SGHTA and CDR2 FQGNSA. This CDR3 comprises 14 residues. CDR3 DNA sequence: TGTGCCAGCAGCTATGAAATGAGGTCGGAGACCCAGTACTTC. It translates to CASSYEMRSETQYF.

This sequence joins TRBV9 and TRBJ2-7; D is possibly TRBD1 (6 bases). The CDR3 loop spans 15 amino acids. With 1 base removed from V and 0 bases from J, the gap between germline ends came to 11 bases. Germline assignment: CDR1 SGDLS and CDR2 YYNGEE. This chain's CDR3 is CASSVKGVGSYEQYF. The CDR3 coding sequence is TGTGCCAGCAGCGTAAAGGGGGTGGGCTCCTACGAGCAGTACTTC.

V gene TRBV14 combines with J gene TRBJ1-1; no definite D call. V lost 0 bases and J 8 bases, leaving 13 bases between the germline ends. The CDR3 is 14 amino acids. The germline CDR1 and CDR2 sequences are SGHDN and FVKESK. The CDR3 reads CASSQETRVSEAFF. CDR3 DNA sequence: TGTGCCAGCAGCCAAGAGACGCGGGTCTCGGAAGCTTTCTTT. The variable domain in full, with the rest retrieved from reference TRBV14 and TRBJ1-1, is EAGVTQFPSHSVIEKGQTVTLRCDPISGHDNLYWYRRVMGKEIKFLLHFVKESKQDESGMPNNRFLAERTGGTYSTLKVQPAELEDSGVYFCASSQETRVSEAFFGQGTRLTVV.

This clone appeared a single time. The chain uses TRBV18 and TRBJ1-2; possibly TRBD1 for D (6 bases). V lost 1 base and J lost 8, with 14 bases in between. The germline CDR1 and CDR2 sequences are KGHSH and LQKENI. This CDR3 has 14 amino acids. The chain's CDR3 is CASSPREQGVGYTF. CDR3 DNA: TGTGCCAGCTCACCACGAGAACAGGGTGTAGGCTACACCTTC.

The chain couples TRBV3-1 (or the pseudogene TRBV3-2) to TRBJ2-7, with no clear D. The V end was cut by 0 bases, the J end by 1 base, with 7 bases between. The germline V gene has CDR1 LGHDT and CDR2 YNNKEL (reference sequence). The length of the CDR3 is 14 residues. CDR3 coding DNA: TGTGCCAGCAGCCAAGAACGTAGGTCCTACGAGCAGTACTTC. Translation: CASSQERRSYEQYF.

The chain employs TRBV5-4 and TRBJ1-6; D is perhaps TRBD1 (5 bases). Germline V CDR1 and CDR2: SGHNT, YYREEE (reference sequence). This CDR3 has 14 amino acids. V lost 0 bases and J lost 8, with 9 bases in between. The CDR3 DNA is TGTGCCAGCAGCTTGGTAGGGGAGCATTCACCCCTCCACTTT. Its protein is CASSLVGEHSPLHF. Full variable domain (remainder filled in from reference TRBV5-4 and TRBJ1-6): ETGVTQSPTHLIKTRGQQVTLRCSSQSGHNTVSWYQQALGQGPQFIFQYYREEENGRGNFPPRFSGLQFPNYSSELNVNALELDDSALYLCASSLVGEHSPLHFGNGTRLTVT.

This chain uses TRBV3-1 (or the pseudogene TRBV3-2) with TRBJ1-1; no firm D call. In germline, CDR1 is LGHDT, CDR2 YNNKEL (reference sequence). Trimming stripped 1 base from V and 2 bases from J, with 11 bases between. The CDR3 runs 15 residues. The CDR3, as DNA: TGTGCCAGCAGCCAAGGGCTACAGTTAAACACTGAAGCTTTCTTT. It encodes CASSQGLQLNTEAFF.

V gene TRBV11-2 combines with J gene TRBJ2-5; D is undetermined. The germline gives CDR1 SGHAT, CDR2 FQNNGV. The length of the CDR3 is 13 residues. The V end was cut by 1 base, the J end by 1 base, with 4 bases between. The CDR3 sequence is CASSLGLQETQYF. Here the CDR3 DNA reads TGTGCCAGCAGCTTAGGTCTCCAAGAGACCCAGTACTTC.

The chain carries TRBV7-8 and TRBJ2-3; 8 bases map to TRBD2. J gave up 0 bases and V 2 bases, and 4 bases lay outside the gene matches. Germline CDR1 and CDR2: SGHVS and FQNEAQ. This CDR3 has 16 residues. Here the CDR3 reads CASSLKTSESTDTQYF. CDR3 coding DNA: TGTGCCAGCAGCTTAAAGACTAGCGAAAGCACAGATACGCAGTATTTT. The complete variable domain, with remaining parts taken from reference TRBV7-8 and TRBJ2-3, reads GAGVSQSPRYKVAKRGQDVALRCDPISGHVSLFWYQQALGQGPEFLTYFQNEAQLDKSGLPSDRFFAERPEGSVSTLKIQRTQQEDSAVYLCASSLKTSESTDTQYFGPGTRLTVL.

This chain connects TRBV10-2 to TRBJ1-5; 7 nucleotides align to TRBD1. CDR3 length: 16 amino acids. The trim removed 3 bases at V and 0 bases at J, leaving 5 bases unmatched. Germline V lookup: CDR1 WSHSY, CDR2 SAAADI. DNA for the CDR3: TGCGCCAGCAGTGACTTTCAGGGGGTTAGCAATCAGCCCCAGCATTTT. Residues: CASSDFQGVSNQPQHF.

V is TRBV28 and J is TRBJ2-7; 7 bases fit TRBD1. CDR3 size: 12 residues. Trimming at V came to 8 bases and at J to 6 bases, leaving 7 bases not matched to a gene. Germline V gene lookup returns CDR1 MDHEN and CDR2 SYDVKM. The CDR3 here is CASGRDSFEQYF. CDR3 DNA sequence: TGTGCCAGCGGCCGGGACAGCTTCGAGCAGTACTTC.

V usage is TRBV5-1 and J usage is TRBJ1-6; D gene uncertain. V was trimmed by 1 base and J by 7 bases, leaving 15 bases between them. Germline CDR1 SGHRS, CDR2 YFSETQ. CDR3 length: 16 residues. The CDR3 nucleotides read TGCGCCAGCAGCTTGAGGGCAGGTACGGAGAATTCACCCCTCCACTTT. It yields the protein CASSLRAGTENSPLHF.